This T cell receptor (beta chain) was identified during a study of OX40 agonist ivuxolimab in advanced cancers. About the research overall: Ivuxolimab, which patients received intravenously every 2 weeks, was dosed at 0.01 to 10 mg/kg. Earlier treatment with anti-PD-1, anti-PD-L1 or anti-CTLA-4 was permitted, and about 40% had received some. Three patients got partial responses; one had hepatocellular carcinoma and two had cutaneous melanoma.

Assay: immunoSEQ multiplex PCR; the TCRdb copy retains only in-frame clones and omits some. Of approximately 48,000 clones in the sample, over 70% were seen once. Notes on this clone: Its specificity is not known.

The CDR3 has 14 residues. Trimming cost V 1 base and J 6 bases, with 12 bases left between them. CDR1 is SEHNR, CDR2 FQNEAQ, per germline (reference sequence). Points from the study as a whole: Blood T cells, both CD4+ and CD8+, expanded clonally by week 6 at 0.1 to 3.0 mg/kg.

This specimen was CD4+ or CD8+ T cells sorted from blood, taken in a trial of the OX40 agonist ivuxolimab. This clonotype originated in an adult with an advanced solid tumor such as melanoma, head and neck, liver or kidney cancer. The V call is TRBV7-9, the J call TRBJ1-2, with D tentatively TRBD1 (6 bases). The CDR3 region has the DNA TGTGCCAGCAGCTTAGATGGTCAGGGGAATGGCTACACCTTC. Its translation is CASSLDGQGNGYTF.